A single sample is the source of the 5 T cell receptor beta chains below, sequenced in a study of shared clonotypes between healthy human individuals. Naive CD8 populations comprised CD45RO-negative cells positively selected for CCR7, excluding terminally differentiated effector memory CD45RA+ cells. TCRdb's copy holds only in-frame clones and misses some; the assay was immunoSEQ multiplex PCR. This table has millions of clones, 85% to 95% appearing once. The sequencing sample was made of naive CD8+ T cells from PBMCs. These receptors all come from a man between 18 and 35 years old in good health. Some clones in this sample may be carry-over from other donors' samples.

The V gene is TRBV2, the J gene TRBJ2-2; D gene ambiguous. The CDR3 has 13 amino acids. CDR1 and CDR2 (germline): SNHLY, FYNNEI. The V gene lost 6 bases and the J gene lost 4 bases, with 9 bases spanning the gap. CDR3 coding DNA: TGTGCCAGCAGCAGAGCCGGCACCGGGGAGCTGTTTTTT. The encoded protein is CASSRAGTGELFF.

The rearrangement uses TRBV5-1 and TRBJ2-7, with 9 nucleotides matching TRBD1. Trimming took 4 bases from V and 3 from J; bases not matched to a gene: 8. CDR1 SGHRS and CDR2 YFSETQ come from the germline V gene. CDR3 length: 15 amino acids. This CDR3 is CASSIDRGSFYEQYF. Here the CDR3 DNA reads TGCGCCAGCAGCATAGACAGGGGGTCCTTCTACGAGCAGTACTTC. The whole variable domain, filled in from reference TRBV5-1 and TRBJ2-7, reads KAGVTQTPRYLIKTRGQQVTLSCSPISGHRSVSWYQQTPGQGLQFLFEYFSETQRNKGNFPGRFSGRQFSNSRSEMNVSTLELGDSALYLCASSIDRGSFYEQYFGPGTRLTVT.

This clone has a single count. V usage is TRBV30 and J usage is TRBJ1-2; the match to TRBD1 covers 9 bases. Germline lookup yields CDR1 GTSNPN and CDR2 SVGIG (reference sequence). V shed 3 bases, J shed 8 bases, and the junction held 4 bases outside the gene matches. The CDR3 consists of 12 residues. The CDR3 DNA sequence: TGTGCCTGGAGACAGGGGGCAGGGGGCTACACCTTC. This translates into CAWRQGAGGYTF.

This clone was detected only a few times. The CDR3 spells CASTTDTVGEQYF. In nucleotides, the CDR3 is TGTGCCAGCACTACGGATACAGTTGGCGAGCAGTACTTC. This chain joins TRBV6-6 and TRBJ2-7, with D uncertain. The CDR3 totals 13 residues. V lost 7 bases to trimming and J lost 6 bases, with 16 bases between them. Per the germline V gene, CDR1 is MNHNY and CDR2 is SVGAGI (reference sequence).

The CDR3 sequence: CAIQGLGVAEQFF. CDR3 coding DNA: TGTGCCATCCAAGGACTAGGGGTTGCTGAGCAGTTCTTC. This chain uses TRBV10-3 with TRBJ2-1; 7 positions agree with TRBD2. The V and J ends lost 8 bases and 9 bases, in that order; junction bases with no gene match: 10. The germline gives CDR1 ENHRY, CDR2 SYGVKD. The CDR3 runs 13 residues.